Listed below are T cell receptor beta chains from one sample, sequenced in a study of immune characterization of retroperitoneal liposarcoma. Via MiXCR, TCRdb re-called the PCR reads, giving one row per CDR3 protein. Here the sample spans roughly 11,000 distinct CDR3 sequences, about 30% being singletons. The specimen was tumor tissue. The receptors originated from a male donor with retroperitoneal liposarcoma. CDR3s include the opening cysteine and the closing phenylalanine or tryptophan.

>TRBV12-3/TRBV12-4|TRBJ2-3
CASSPGLAVATDTQYF
>TRBV11-1|TRBJ2-1
CASSTPGGNEQFF
>TRBV11-2|NA
CASSPGLAGGQETQFF
>TRBV6-1|TRBJ2-1
CASSRAEYNEQFF
>TRBV6-1|TRBJ2-1
CASRLIGTDNEQFF
>TRBV27|TRBJ2-1
CASSPARTSGTLLF
>TRBV7-2|TRBJ2-1
CASSLGTSGGNEQFF
>TRBV6-1|NA
CASSLPHGMTYEQYF
>TRBV11-2|TRBJ2-1
CASSSDRGNSYEQFF
>TRBV27|TRBJ2-1
CASSQVGFGEQFF
>TRBV7-2|TRBJ2-2
CASSYPGLAGQGTGELFF
>TRBV24-1|TRBJ2-1
CATSDPGTGTYNEQFF
>TRBV6-2/TRBV6-3|TRBJ1-1
CASSYSGEAFF
>TRBV6-1|TRBJ1-5
CASTRGGSNQPQHF
>TRBV6-1|TRBJ1-1
CASKDTGRNTEAFF
>TRBV12-3/TRBV12-4|NA
CASSSRGRDIQYF
>TRBV6-1|TRBJ1-6
CASSVPGQVYNSPLHF
>TRBV7-6|TRBJ2-1
CASSTTSGGSMSYEQFF
>TRBV6-1|TRBJ2-1
CASSGKREGWGYNEQFF
>TRBV6-1|TRBJ1-4
CASSRQWEKLFF
>TRBV6-1|TRBJ1-3
CASSEGAFSGNTIYF
>TRBV12-3/TRBV12-4|TRBJ1-5
CASSLFGISNQPQHF
>TRBV27|TRBJ2-1
CAAGGETQFF
>TRBV12-3/TRBV12-4|TRBJ1-6
CASSRLGQGPAGGLGSPLHF
>TRBV12-5|TRBJ2-1
CASGLGTAQETQFF
>TRBV11-2|TRBJ2-3
CASSSRQARRSTDTQYF
>TRBV6-1|TRBJ2-5
CASSPPRQGARETQYF
>TRBV7-3|NA
CASSLYRGNEQYF
>TRBV7-6|NA
CASSPPLDTYEQYF
>TRBV6-1|TRBJ2-3
CASSDRLATDTQYF
>TRBV6-1|TRBJ2-1
CASSLRGGEQFF
>TRBV6-1|TRBJ2-1
CASRPGQGSGNEQFF
>TRBV11-3|NA
CASSREGTAEYNEQYF
>TRBV6-1|TRBJ1-2
CASRSGQEYGYTF
>TRBV7-6|NA
CASSLVGRGTYEQYF
>TRBV4-1|TRBJ2-6
CASSQETGGSGANVLTF
>TRBV6-9|TRBJ1-4
CASSYGATTGINEKLFF
>TRBV27|TRBJ2-1
CASSFAIDNEQFF
>TRBV11-2|TRBJ2-5
CASRRGVLETQYF
>TRBV12-3/TRBV12-4|TRBJ1-6
CASRMGQVDNSPLHF
>TRBV27|TRBJ2-1
CASSEGLAGGHHRFF
>TRBV12-3/TRBV12-4|TRBJ2-1
CASSFDGSKNIQFF
>TRBV7-8|TRBJ1-1
CASSLATPGVTEAFF
>TRBV6-4|TRBJ2-1
CASSRLAGVGNEQFF
>TRBV6-1|NA
CASLGTGGYEQYF
>TRBV6-1|TRBJ1-4
CATKKWENEKLFF
>TRBV10-3|TRBJ1-1
CAISDRVLSEAFF
>TRBV5-5|NA
CASSLDAGLNNEQYF
>TRBV7-3|TRBJ2-5
CASSWLGQQGETQYF
>TRBV6-6|TRBJ2-1
CASRPAGATSYEQFF
>TRBV5-4|TRBJ2-5
CASSSAGLQETQYF
>TRBV7-6|TRBJ1-2
CASSPSSGPGGGYTF
>TRBV7-8|NA
CASSRGRGPFYEQYF
>TRBV4-3|TRBJ1-4
CASSQDSVTFGNEKLFF
>TRBV12-3/TRBV12-4|TRBJ1-1
CASSFGGLNTEAFF
>TRBV6-2/TRBV6-3|NA
CASSYKRVQETQYF
>TRBV6-1|TRBJ2-2
CASSWTDPGELFF
>TRBV27|NA
CASSRQGEFYEQYF
>TRBV7-2|TRBJ1-3
CASSWTAGNTIYF
>TRBV6-5|NA
CASSLNSPGPTMTQYF